This entry lists 15 T cell receptor beta chains sequenced from one sample in a study of OX40 agonist ivuxolimab in advanced cancers. Data came from immunoSEQ multiplex PCR; TCRdb stores just in-frame clones and leaves some out. The sample holds over 100,000 clones, 93% seen once. This specimen was CD4+ or CD8+ T cells sorted from blood, taken in a trial of the OX40 agonist ivuxolimab. All receptors derive from an adult with an advanced solid tumor such as melanoma, head and neck, liver or kidney cancer.

The rearrangement uses TRBV4-3 and TRBJ2-5; D remains unclear. The CDR3 extends over 14 amino acids. V was shortened by 0 bases and J by 5 bases, with 10 bases between the two germline ends. CDR1 is LGHNA, CDR2 YSLEER, per germline. Here the CDR3 DNA reads TGCGCCAGCAGCCAAGATTACGTGGGGGAGACCCAGTACTTC. Encoded protein: CASSQDYVGETQYF.

The chain carries TRBV7-2 and TRBJ2-1; 8 bases agree with TRBD1. Germline V lookup: CDR1 SGHTA, CDR2 FQGNSA. The CDR3 runs 15 residues. The ends lost 5 bases at V and 9 bases at J; junction bases unmatched: 12. Here the CDR3 DNA reads TGTGCCAGCAGCCCCAGGGACAGGTCGATCACTGAGCAGTTCTTC. It codes for CASSPRDRSITEQFF.

The chain recombines TRBV10-3 with TRBJ1-2; D is ambiguous. Germline V gene data show CDR1 as ENHRY and CDR2 as SYGVKD. The germline V and J ends were trimmed by 3 bases and 0 bases, with 8 bases remaining between them. The CDR3 contains 14 residues. CDR3 DNA sequence: TGTGCCATCAGTGACCTCGTTGCTAACTATGGCTACACCTTC. This sequence encodes CAISDLVANYGYTF.

The V gene is TRBV6-4, the J gene TRBJ2-2, with TRBD2 identical over 8 bases. Germline lookup yields CDR1 MRHNA and CDR2 SNTAGT. V was clipped by 5 bases and J by 0 bases; unmatched bases: 2. The CDR3 contains 15 residues. DNA for the CDR3: TGTGCCAGCAGTCCGGGACTAGCGAACACCGGGGAGCTGTTTTTT. Encoded protein: CASSPGLANTGELFF.

The chain joins TRBV6-6 to TRBJ2-3, with TRBD1 matching 11 bases. With V trimmed by 6 bases and J by 2 bases, 4 bases remained unmatched. Looked up from germline, CDR1 is MNHNY and CDR2 is SVGAGI (reference sequence). This CDR3 contains 15 residues. The DNA of the CDR3 is TGTGCCAGCAGGTGGACAGGGGGCCACACAGATACGCAGTATTTT. Protein product: CASRWTGGHTDTQYF.

This chain connects TRBV7-3 to TRBJ2-1; 16 nucleotides line up with TRBD2. J was trimmed by 4 bases and V by 3 bases; bases with no gene match: 6. Germline V lookup: CDR1 SGHTA, CDR2 FQGTGA. This CDR3 contains 18 residues. CDR3 amino acids: CASSFSGTSGRGYNEQFF. CDR3 DNA sequence: TGTGCCAGCAGCTTCTCCGGGACTAGCGGGAGGGGGTACAATGAGCAGTTCTTC.

The chain uses TRBV27 and TRBJ1-1, with 9 bases identical to TRBD1. Germline lookup yields CDR1 MNHEY and CDR2 SMNVEV (reference sequence). There are 14 residues in the CDR3. With 1 base clipped from V and 7 bases from J, the junction kept 4 bases outside the gene matches. In nucleotides, the CDR3 is TGTGCCAGCAGTTTATACAGGGGGCAGGTTGAAGCTTTCTTT. Translating it yields CASSLYRGQVEAFF.

CDR3 residues: CATSIGFRESEKLFF. In DNA, the CDR3 is TGTGCCACCAGCATCGGTTTCCGAGAGAGCGAAAAACTGTTTTTT. The chain links TRBV15 to TRBJ1-4; D ambiguous. Looked up from germline, CDR1 is LNHNV and CDR2 is YYDKDF (reference sequence). With 4 bases removed from V and 8 bases from J, the gap between germline ends came to 17 bases. The CDR3 runs 15 residues.

J is TRBJ2-2 and V is TRBV9; no definite D call. Trimming took off 0 bases at V and 2 bases at J, with 8 bases between the two ends. The CDR3 sequence is 15 residues long. Germline V gene sequence: CDR1 SGDLS, CDR2 YYNGEE. The CDR3 reads CASSVDGRNTGELFF. CDR3 nucleotides: TGTGCCAGCAGCGTAGACGGGCGAAACACCGGGGAGCTGTTTTTT.

The CDR3: CASSPAGSGRYEQYF. DNA of the CDR3: TGTGCCAGCAGTCCCGCAGGGAGCGGGAGATACGAGCAGTACTTC. The V call is TRBV28, the J call TRBJ2-7; TRBD2 aligns across 8 bases. Germline-derived CDR1 and CDR2 are MDHEN and SYDVKM. This CDR3 comprises 15 residues. The trim removed 5 bases at V and 4 bases at J, leaving 10 bases unmatched.

The rearrangement uses TRBV5-1 and TRBJ2-2; D tentatively fits TRBD1 or TRBD2 (5 bases each). This CDR3 has 14 amino acids. V lost 3 bases, J lost 9 bases, and 15 bases lay in between. The germline CDR1 and CDR2 sequences are SGHRS and YFSETQ. DNA for the CDR3: TGCGCCAGCAGCTCACTTCGTGGGGGTCGGGAGCTGTTTTTT. The encoded protein is CASSSLRGGRELFF.

J is TRBJ2-3 and V is TRBV19; TRBD1 matches 11 bases. The CDR3 totals 16 residues. Germline lookup yields CDR1 LNHDA and CDR2 SQIVND (reference sequence). After removal of 3 bases from V and 4 bases from J, the junction contained 6 bases not matched to a gene. The CDR3 DNA sequence: TGTGCCAGTAGTATTTCCGGGACAGGGGGGCCAGATACGCAGTATTTT. As protein: CASSISGTGGPDTQYF.

The sample holds a few counts of this clone. This chain links TRBV4-3 with TRBJ2-6; D is ambiguous. The V gene's germline CDR1 is LGHNA and CDR2 YSLEER. The CDR3 length is 13 residues. The V and J ends lost 1 base and 4 bases respectively, with 2 bases between them. CDR3 DNA: TGCGCCAGCAGCCAAGCGGGGGCCAACGTCCTGACTTTC. Amino acids: CASSQAGANVLTF.

The rearrangement uses TRBV15 and TRBJ1-5; a possible D gene is TRBD1 (5 bases). Looked up from germline, CDR1 is LNHNV and CDR2 is YYDKDF (reference sequence). Trimming cost V 0 bases and J 1 base, with 13 bases left between them. This CDR3 spans 17 amino acids. In DNA form, the CDR3 reads TGTGCCACCAGCAGAGATGTAGGGGTCAAAAGCAATCAGCCCCAGCATTTT. Its protein is CATSRDVGVKSNQPQHF.

The genes are TRBV5-1 and TRBJ1-1, with D maybe TRBD1 (6 bases). V lost 2 bases to trimming and J lost 1 base, with 9 bases between them. Germline loops: CDR1 SGHRS, CDR2 YFSETQ. The CDR3 is 14 amino acids. CDR3 loop: CASSLGQRNTEAFF. CDR3 nucleotide sequence: TGCGCCAGCAGCTTAGGACAGAGGAACACTGAAGCTTTCTTT.